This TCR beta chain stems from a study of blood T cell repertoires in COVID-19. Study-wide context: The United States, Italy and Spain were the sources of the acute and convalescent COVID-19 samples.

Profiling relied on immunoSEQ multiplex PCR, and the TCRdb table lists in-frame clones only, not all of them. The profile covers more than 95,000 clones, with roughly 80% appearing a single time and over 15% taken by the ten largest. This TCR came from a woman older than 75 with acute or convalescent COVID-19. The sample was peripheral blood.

For the CDR3, the DNA is TGTGCCAGCAGTTATCCTTACACCGGGGAGCTGTTTTTT. It yields the protein CASSYPYTGELFF. The chain uses TRBV6-6 and TRBJ2-2, with D hard to call. The germline V gene has CDR1 MNHNY and CDR2 SVGAGI (reference sequence). V lost 3 bases to trimming and J lost 3 bases, with 5 bases between them. The CDR3 contains 13 residues.